Listed here is a single TCR beta chain. Antigen unknown. The data are from a study of identical twins. Study-wide results and caveats: Instead of following the same donors, the conclusions were based on cross-sectional statistical analysis. Models underestimated out-of-frame TCR alpha sharing in monozygotic twins. Some out-of-frame alpha sequences were shared by twins, and these showed excess low generation probability.

Template switching (which added a universal primer site) was used, and cDNA carried unique molecular identifiers. TCRdb re-called the 5' RACE reads through MiXCR, storing one row per CDR3 protein. This table has about 890,000 distinct CDR3 sequences, 10% to 15% appearing once. The V segment lost 5 bases and the J segment 4 bases; nucleotides outside the gene matches: 4. Germline CDR1 and CDR2: MNHEY and SVGEGT. This CDR3 has 15 amino acids. The same specimen was also included in a second study, on yellow fever vaccine responses in identical twins.

The chain carries TRBV6-2 or TRBV6-3 and TRBJ2-4, with 11 bases matching TRBD2. The sample consisted of PBMCs. This clonotype was sampled from a woman aged 18 to 35 in good health. CDR3 sequence (DNA): TGTGCCAGCAGTCACACTAGCGGGAGTAAAAACATTCAGTACTTC. Amino acids: CASSHTSGSKNIQYF.